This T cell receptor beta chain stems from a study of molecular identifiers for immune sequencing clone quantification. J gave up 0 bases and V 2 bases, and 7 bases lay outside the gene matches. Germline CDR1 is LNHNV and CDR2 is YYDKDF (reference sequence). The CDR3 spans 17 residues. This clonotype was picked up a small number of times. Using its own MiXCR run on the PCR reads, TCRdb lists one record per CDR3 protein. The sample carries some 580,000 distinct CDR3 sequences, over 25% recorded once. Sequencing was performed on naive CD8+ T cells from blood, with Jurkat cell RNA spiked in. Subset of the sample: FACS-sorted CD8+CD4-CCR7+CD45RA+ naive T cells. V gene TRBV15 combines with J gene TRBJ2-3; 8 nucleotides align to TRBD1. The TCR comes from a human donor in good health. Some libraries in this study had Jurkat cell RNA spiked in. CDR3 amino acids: CATSRRQGYESTDTQYF. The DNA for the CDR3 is TGTGCCACCAGCAGACGACAGGGGTACGAGAGCACAGATACGCAGTATTTT.